These 6 T cell receptor beta chains came from one sample sequenced in a study of CD8+CD57+ T cells in acquired aplastic anemia. Investigators profiled TCR beta VDJ and CDR3 from genomic DNA template. TCRdb reprocessed the reads with MiXCR, giving one entry per CDR3 protein. The sample yields 150,000 to 200,000 distinct CDR3 sequences, about half seen once. The sequenced sample consisted of sorted CD4+, CD8+, or CD8+CD57+ T cells (not recorded which) from PBMCs. The receptor source for this set is a human donor in good health.

This clonotype was seen only a few times. J is TRBJ2-7 and V is TRBV3-1; TRBD1 matches 10 bases. Losses at the gene ends were 3 bases for V and 3 bases for J; bases not matched to a gene: 8. CDR1 is LGHDT, CDR2 YNNKEL, per germline (reference sequence). The CDR3 contains 16 residues. The CDR3: CASSQGTGTGVYEQYF. The DNA for the CDR3 is TGTGCCAGCAGCCAGGGAACCGGGACAGGGGTCTACGAGCAGTACTTC.

The rearrangement joins TRBV24-1 to TRBJ2-1; 11 bases map to TRBD2. This CDR3 has 16 amino acids. The germline V gene encodes CDR1 KGHDR and CDR2 SFDVKD. V was pared by 4 bases and J by 4 bases, with 5 bases of the junction left unmatched. DNA of the CDR3: TGTGCCACCAGTGACCGGACTAGCGGGCCGTACAATGAGCAGTTCTTC. Translation: CATSDRTSGPYNEQFF.

This clonotype was detected ten times or more. The chain carries TRBV3-1 and TRBJ2-1, with 13 bases matching TRBD2. This CDR3 spans 15 amino acids. V lost 1 base to trimming and J lost 9 bases; unmatched junction nucleotides: 3. CDR1 LGHDT and CDR2 YNNKEL come from the germline V gene (reference sequence). DNA for the CDR3: TGTGCCAGCAGCCAAGGGACTAGCGGGAGTACTGAGCAGTTCTTC. It is translated as CASSQGTSGSTEQFF.

Comments on this clonotype: The limits of the CDR3 on the DNA are not certain, so only TCRdb's listed CDR3 is given. This sequence joins TRBV20-1 and TRBJ1-2. The CDR3 spans 21 residues, counting both ends. In germline, CDR1 is DFQATT, CDR2 SNEGSKA (reference sequence). This chain's CDR3 is CSARARTSAVLDARFTYGYTF.

This clonotype has just a few counts. The chain employs TRBV6-2 or TRBV6-3 and TRBJ2-5, with 7 bases fitting TRBD1. There are 16 residues in the CDR3. The junction had 12 bases not matched to a gene; V was cut back by 5 bases and J by 3 bases. The germline CDR1 and CDR2 sequences are MNHEY and SVGEGT. Here the CDR3 reads CASSQQTQGKKETQYF. CDR3 DNA: TGTGCCAGCAGTCAACAAACACAGGGGAAAAAAGAGACCCAGTACTTC.

This clonotype was observed many times. The V and J genes are TRBV20-1 and TRBJ2-1, with D unclear. V was trimmed by 2 bases and J by 0 bases, leaving 11 bases between them. CDR3 length: 15 amino acids. The germline V gene encodes CDR1 DFQATT and CDR2 SNEGSKA (reference sequence). CDR3 DNA sequence: TGCAGTGCTAGAAACTACCTCAGCTCCTACAATGAGCAGTTCTTC. The encoded protein is CSARNYLSSYNEQFF.